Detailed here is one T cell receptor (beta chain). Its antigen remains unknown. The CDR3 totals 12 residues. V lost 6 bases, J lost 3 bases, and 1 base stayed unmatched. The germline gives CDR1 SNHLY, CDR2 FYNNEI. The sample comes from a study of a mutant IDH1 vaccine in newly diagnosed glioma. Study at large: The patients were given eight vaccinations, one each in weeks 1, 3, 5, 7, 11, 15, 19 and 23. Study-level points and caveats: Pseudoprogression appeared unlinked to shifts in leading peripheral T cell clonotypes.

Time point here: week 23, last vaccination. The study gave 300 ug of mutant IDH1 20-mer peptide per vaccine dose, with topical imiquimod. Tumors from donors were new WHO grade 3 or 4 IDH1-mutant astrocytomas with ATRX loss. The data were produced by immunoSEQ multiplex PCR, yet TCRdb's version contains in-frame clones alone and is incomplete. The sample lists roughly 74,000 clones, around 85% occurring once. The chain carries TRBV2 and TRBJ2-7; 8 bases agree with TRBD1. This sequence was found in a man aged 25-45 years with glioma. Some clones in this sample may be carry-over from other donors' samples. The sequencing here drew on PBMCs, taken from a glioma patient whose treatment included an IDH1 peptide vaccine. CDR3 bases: TGTGCCAGCAGGGACAGGGTCTACGAGCAGTACTTC. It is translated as CASRDRVYEQYF.